These T cell receptor beta chains were read from a single sample in a study of CD8 T cells in Susac syndrome. TCRdb processed the immunoSEQ multiplex PCR reads anew with MiXCR; each CDR3 protein has one entry. The sample has about 100,000 distinct CDR3 sequences; 95% are singletons. Specimen: CD8+ T cells from PBMCs. The receptors stem from a human donor with Susac syndrome. CDR3s include the opening cysteine and the closing phenylalanine or tryptophan. Each record gives: J gene, V gene, clone size, D gene, CDR3 DNA, CDR3 protein. D genes are given only for firm matches. Rows may omit the clone size; those that give it use once, few, many or a size class.

>TRBJ2-1|TRBV9|-|-
TGTGCCAGCAGCGTAGAGGGCTCCTACAATGAGCAGTTCTTC
CASSVEGSYNEQFF
>TRBJ2-5|TRBV5-6|-|TRBD2
TGTGCCAGCAGCTTCTCCCGGGGGGTACCCCAGTACTTC
CASSFSRGVPQYF
>TRBJ1-1|TRBV19|-|TRBD1
TGTGCCAGTAGTACCCAGGGACAGGCGAACACTGAAGCTTTCTTT
CASSTQGQANTEAFF
>TRBJ2-7|TRBV3-1|-|TRBD2
TGTGCCAGCAGCCAAGCGGGAGGCTACGAGCAGTACTTC
CASSQAGGYEQYF
>TRBJ1-2|TRBV3-1|once|-
TGTGCCAGCAGCCAAGGTGGGGGCCGCAACTATGGCTACACCTTC
CASSQGGGRNYGYTF
>TRBJ1-4|TRBV3-1|-|-
TGTGCCAGCAGCCATGCTCGGCTTGCAACTAATGAAAAACTGTTTTTT
CASSHARLATNEKLFF
>TRBJ1-5|TRBV7-9|-|TRBD1
TGTGCCAGCAGCTCGGCAGGGGGCAGTGGCAATCAGCCCCAGCATTTT
CASSSAGGSGNQPQHF
>TRBJ2-5|TRBV2|-|-
TGTGCCAGCAGTGAAGCCAGCCGTCGGGAGACCCAGTACTTC
CASSEASRRETQYF
>TRBJ1-4|TRBV14|-|-
TGTGCCAGCAGCCTCCGACACGGAACTCGCGAAAAACTGTTTTTT
CASSLRHGTREKLFF
>TRBJ1-4|TRBV11-2|few|-
TGTGCCAGCACCCCGGGGCCTTCCTCCTATGAAAAACTGTTTTTT
CASTPGPSSYEKLFF
>TRBJ2-7|TRBV3-1|-|-
TGTGCCAGCAGCCAAGATGCGAGGGAGCAGTACTTC
CASSQDAREQYF
>TRBJ1-5|TRBV5-1|-|-
TGCGCCAGCAGCTTGGGTGGCAGTAGCAATCAGCCCCAGCATTTT
CASSLGGSSNQPQHF
>TRBJ1-2|TRBV27|few|-
TGTGCCAGCAGTTTGTCGGGGAACTATGGCTACACCTTC
CASSLSGNYGYTF
>TRBJ2-7|TRBV20-1|-|TRBD1
TGCAGTGCTAACCCAGGGGGCTACGAGCAGTACTTC
CSANPGGYEQYF
>TRBJ2-1|TRBV5-4|-|-
TGTGCCAGCAGCTTGGTAGGGGGGAATGAGCAGTTCTTC
CASSLVGGNEQFF
>TRBJ1-5|TRBV12-5|-|-
TGTGCTAGTGGTTTGCCTTATCAGCCCCAGCATTTT
CASGLPYQPQHF
>TRBJ1-2|TRBV20-1|-|TRBD1
TGCAGTGCTTGGACAGGGGAAGACTATGGCTACACCTTC
CSAWTGEDYGYTF
>TRBJ2-7|TRBV6-2/TRBV6-3|-|-
TGTGCCAGCAGTTACTGGAGAGGCGAGCAGTACTTC
CASSYWRGEQYF
>TRBJ2-7|TRBV14|-|-
TGTGCCAGCGCGGGACAGCCCTACGAGCAGTACTTC
CASAGQPYEQYF
>TRBJ1-2|TRBV29-1|-|-
TGCAGCGTTCCCTCCAAGGACAGTTATGGCTACACCTTC
CSVPSKDSYGYTF
>TRBJ2-5|TRBV29-1|-|TRBD1
TGCAGCGTAGACAGGGTCGGGGACCAGTACTTC
CSVDRVGDQYF
>TRBJ1-5|TRBV25-1|-|-
TGTGCCAGCAGTGTGGGTTCGGGTCAGCCCCAGCATTTT
CASSVGSGQPQHF
>TRBJ2-1|TRBV29-1|-|-
TGCAGCGTTTCCGGACTACACTTCAACAATGAGCAGTTCTTC
CSVSGLHFNNEQFF
>TRBJ2-2|TRBV9|-|-
TGTGCCAGCACCGCCGGTGGGGAGCTGTTTTTT
CASTAGGELFF
>TRBJ1-1|TRBV14|-|-
TGTGCCAGCAGCCCGTACCCTCCAGGAGAGTTCAACACTGAAGCTTTCTTT
CASSPYPPGEFNTEAFF
>TRBJ2-6|TRBV5-6|-|-
TGTGCCAGCAGCTTACGGACTACCCGACTCTCTGGGGCCAACGTCCTGACTTTC
CASSLRTTRLSGANVLTF
>TRBJ2-5|TRBV7-8|-|-
TGTGCCAGCAGCTTAGGACCGGCCCAAGAGACCCAGTACTTC
CASSLGPAQETQYF